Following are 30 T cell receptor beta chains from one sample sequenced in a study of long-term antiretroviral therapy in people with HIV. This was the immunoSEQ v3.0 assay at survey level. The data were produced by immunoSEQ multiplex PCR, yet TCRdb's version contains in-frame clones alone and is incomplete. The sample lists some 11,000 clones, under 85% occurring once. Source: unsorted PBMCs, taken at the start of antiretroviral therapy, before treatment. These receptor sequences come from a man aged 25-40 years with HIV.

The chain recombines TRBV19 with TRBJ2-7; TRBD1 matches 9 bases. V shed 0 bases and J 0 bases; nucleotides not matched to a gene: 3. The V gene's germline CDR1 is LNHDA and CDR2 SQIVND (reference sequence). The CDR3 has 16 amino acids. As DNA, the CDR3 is TGTGCCAGTAGTATAGATGGGACAGGGCACTCCTACGAGCAGTACTTC. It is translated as CASSIDGTGHSYEQYF. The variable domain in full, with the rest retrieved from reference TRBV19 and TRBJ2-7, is DGGITQSPKYLFRKEGQNVTLSCEQNLNHDAMYWYRQDPGQGLRLIYYSQIVNDFQKGDIAEGYSVSREKKESFPLTVTSAQKNPTAFYLCASSIDGTGHSYEQYFGPGTRLTVT.

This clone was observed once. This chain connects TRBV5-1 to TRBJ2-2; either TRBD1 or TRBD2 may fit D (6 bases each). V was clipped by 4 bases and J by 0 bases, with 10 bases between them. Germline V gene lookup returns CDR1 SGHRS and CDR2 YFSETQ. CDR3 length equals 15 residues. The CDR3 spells CASSGGTPNTGELFF. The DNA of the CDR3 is TGCGCCAGCAGCGGGGGGACACCGAACACCGGGGAGCTGTTTTTT.

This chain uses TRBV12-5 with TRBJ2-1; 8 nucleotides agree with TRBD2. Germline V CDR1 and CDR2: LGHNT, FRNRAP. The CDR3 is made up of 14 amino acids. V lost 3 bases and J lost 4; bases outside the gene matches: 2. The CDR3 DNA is TGTGCTAGTGGTTTCAGCGGGAGTTACAATGAGCAGTTCTTC. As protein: CASGFSGSYNEQFF.

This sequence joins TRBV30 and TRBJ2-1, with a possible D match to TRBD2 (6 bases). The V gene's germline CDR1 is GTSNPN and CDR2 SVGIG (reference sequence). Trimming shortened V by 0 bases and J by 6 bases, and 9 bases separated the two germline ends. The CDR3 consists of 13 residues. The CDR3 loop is CAWSVRRGNEQFF. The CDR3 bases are TGTGCCTGGAGTGTAAGGAGGGGCAATGAGCAGTTCTTC.

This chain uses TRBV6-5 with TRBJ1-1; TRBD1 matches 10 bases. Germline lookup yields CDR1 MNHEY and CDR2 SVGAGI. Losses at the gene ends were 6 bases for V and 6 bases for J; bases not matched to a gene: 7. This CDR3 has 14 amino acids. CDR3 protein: CASSLGQGGAEAFF. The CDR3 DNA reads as TGTGCCAGCAGCCTAGGACAGGGGGGTGCTGAAGCTTTCTTT.

CDR3 amino acids: CASSLAGGRVYEQFF. In nucleotides, the CDR3 is TGTGCCAGCAGCTTGGCCGGAGGCAGGGTTTATGAGCAGTTCTTC. The chain couples TRBV5-8 to TRBJ2-1; D might be TRBD1 or TRBD2, each matching 5 bases. CDR3 length equals 15 residues. The ends were cut back, 0 bases at V and 8 bases at J, with 15 bases in the middle. The germline V gene encodes CDR1 SGHTS and CDR2 YDEGEE.

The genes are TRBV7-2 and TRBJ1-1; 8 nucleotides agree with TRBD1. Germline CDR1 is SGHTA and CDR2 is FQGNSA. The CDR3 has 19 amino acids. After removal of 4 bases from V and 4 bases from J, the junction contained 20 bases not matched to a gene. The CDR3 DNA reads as TGTGCCAGCAGCTCCGAGGGTTATAGGCAGGGGGCGCGGGTCACTGAAGCTTTCTTT. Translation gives CASSSEGYRQGARVTEAFF.

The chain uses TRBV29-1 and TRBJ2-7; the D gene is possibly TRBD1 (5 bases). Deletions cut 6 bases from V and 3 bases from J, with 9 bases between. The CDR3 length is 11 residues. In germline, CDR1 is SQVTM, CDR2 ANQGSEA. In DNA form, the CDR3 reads TGCAGCGTCCGCGACAGCTACGAGCAGTACTTC. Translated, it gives CSVRDSYEQYF.

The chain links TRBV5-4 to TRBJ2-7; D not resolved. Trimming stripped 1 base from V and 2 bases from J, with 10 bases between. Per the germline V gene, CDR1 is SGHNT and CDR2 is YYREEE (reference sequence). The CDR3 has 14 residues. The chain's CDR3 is CASSLNPGAYEQYF. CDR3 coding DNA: TGTGCCAGCAGCTTGAACCCAGGAGCCTACGAGCAGTACTTC.

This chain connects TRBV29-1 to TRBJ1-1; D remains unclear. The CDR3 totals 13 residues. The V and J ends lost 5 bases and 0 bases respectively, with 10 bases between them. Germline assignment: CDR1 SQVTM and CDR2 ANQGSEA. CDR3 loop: CSVQGRLNTEAFF. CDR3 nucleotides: TGCAGCGTTCAAGGACGGCTGAACACTGAAGCTTTCTTT.

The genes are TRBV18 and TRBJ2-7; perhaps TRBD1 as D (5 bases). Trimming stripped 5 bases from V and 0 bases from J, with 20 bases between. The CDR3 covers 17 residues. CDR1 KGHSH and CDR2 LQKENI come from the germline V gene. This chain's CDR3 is CASSKTTGYRSSYEQYF. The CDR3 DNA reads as TGTGCCAGCTCAAAAACCACAGGCTATAGAAGCTCCTACGAGCAGTACTTC.

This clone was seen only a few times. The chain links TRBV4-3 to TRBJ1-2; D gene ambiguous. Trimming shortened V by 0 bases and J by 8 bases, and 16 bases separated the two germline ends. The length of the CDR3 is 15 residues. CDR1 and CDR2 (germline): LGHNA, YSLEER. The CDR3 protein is CASSQESRQVEGYTF. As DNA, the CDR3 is TGCGCCAGCAGCCAAGAATCTAGGCAGGTCGAGGGCTACACCTTC.

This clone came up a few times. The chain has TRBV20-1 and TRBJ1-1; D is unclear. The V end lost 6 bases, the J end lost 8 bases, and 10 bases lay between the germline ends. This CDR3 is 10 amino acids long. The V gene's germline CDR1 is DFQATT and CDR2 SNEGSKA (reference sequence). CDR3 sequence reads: CSANGGEAFF. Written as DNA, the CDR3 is TGCAGTGCAAATGGAGGGGAAGCTTTCTTT.

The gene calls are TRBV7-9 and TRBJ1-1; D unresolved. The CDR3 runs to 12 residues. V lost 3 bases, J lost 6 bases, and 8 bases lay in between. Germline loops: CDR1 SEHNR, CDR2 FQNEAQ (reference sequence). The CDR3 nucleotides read TGTGCCAGCAGCTTTCGGGTACCTGAAGCTTTCTTT. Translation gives CASSFRVPEAFF.

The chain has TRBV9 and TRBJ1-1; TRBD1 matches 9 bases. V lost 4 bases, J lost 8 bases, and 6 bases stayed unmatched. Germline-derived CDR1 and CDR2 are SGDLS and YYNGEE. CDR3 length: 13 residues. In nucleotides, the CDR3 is TGTGCCAGCAGCCCTGGGACAGGGCTGGAAGCTTTCTTT. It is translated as CASSPGTGLEAFF.

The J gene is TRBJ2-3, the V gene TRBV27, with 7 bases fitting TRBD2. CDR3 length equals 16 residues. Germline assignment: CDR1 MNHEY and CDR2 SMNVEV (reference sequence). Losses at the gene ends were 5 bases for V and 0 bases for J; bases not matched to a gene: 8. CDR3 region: CASSILGGGSTDTQYF. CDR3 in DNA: TGTGCCAGCAGTATCTTGGGGGGAGGGAGCACAGATACGCAGTATTTT.

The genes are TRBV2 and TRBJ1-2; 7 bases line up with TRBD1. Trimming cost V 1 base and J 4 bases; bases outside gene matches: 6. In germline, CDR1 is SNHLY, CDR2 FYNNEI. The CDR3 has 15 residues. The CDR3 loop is CASSEVRTGGYGYTF. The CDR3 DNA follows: TGTGCCAGCAGTGAAGTCCGGACAGGCGGCTATGGCTACACCTTC. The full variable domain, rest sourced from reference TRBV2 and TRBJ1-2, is EPEVTQTPSHQVTQMGQEVILRCVPISNHLYFYWYRQILGQKVEFLVSFYNNEISEKSEIFDDQFSVERPDGSNFTLKIRSTKLEDSAMYFCASSEVRTGGYGYTFGSGTRLTVV.

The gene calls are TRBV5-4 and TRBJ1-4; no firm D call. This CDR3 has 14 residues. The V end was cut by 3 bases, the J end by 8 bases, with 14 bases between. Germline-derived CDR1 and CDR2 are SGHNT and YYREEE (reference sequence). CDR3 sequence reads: CASSSTEDGEKLFF. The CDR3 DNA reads TGTGCCAGCAGCTCTACAGAGGATGGGGAAAAACTGTTTTTT.

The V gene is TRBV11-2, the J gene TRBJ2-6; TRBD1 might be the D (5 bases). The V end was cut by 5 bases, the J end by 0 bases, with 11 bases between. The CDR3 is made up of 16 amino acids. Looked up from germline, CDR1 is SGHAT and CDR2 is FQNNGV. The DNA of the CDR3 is TGTGCCAGCAGCCCAAGACAGCCCTCTGGGGCCAACGTCCTGACTTTC. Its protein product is CASSPRQPSGANVLTF.

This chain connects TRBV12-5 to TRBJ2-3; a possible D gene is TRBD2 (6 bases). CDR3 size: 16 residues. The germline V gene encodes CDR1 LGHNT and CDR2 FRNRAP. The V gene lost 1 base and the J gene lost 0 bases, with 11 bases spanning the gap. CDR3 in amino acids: CASGLGLGTSTDTQYF. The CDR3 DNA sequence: TGTGCTAGTGGTTTGGGACTGGGGACTAGCACAGATACGCAGTATTTT.

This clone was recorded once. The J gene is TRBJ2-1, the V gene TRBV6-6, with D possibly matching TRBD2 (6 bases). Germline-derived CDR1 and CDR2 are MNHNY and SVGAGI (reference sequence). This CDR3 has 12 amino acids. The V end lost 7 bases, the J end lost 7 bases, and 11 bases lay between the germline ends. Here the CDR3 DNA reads TGTGCCAGCACCCTAGGAGGGAATGAGCAGTTCTTC. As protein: CASTLGGNEQFF.

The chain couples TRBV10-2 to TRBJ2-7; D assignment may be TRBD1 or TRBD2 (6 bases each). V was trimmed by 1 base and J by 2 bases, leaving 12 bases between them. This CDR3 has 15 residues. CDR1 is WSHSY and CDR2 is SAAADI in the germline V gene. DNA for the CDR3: TGCGCCAGCAGTGAGTTGTGGGGGGCCACCTACGAGCAGTACTTC. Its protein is CASSELWGATYEQYF.

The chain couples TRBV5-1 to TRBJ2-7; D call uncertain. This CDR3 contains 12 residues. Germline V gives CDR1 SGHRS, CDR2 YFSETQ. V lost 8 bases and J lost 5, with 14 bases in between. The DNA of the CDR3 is TGCGCCAGTATAGGCCAAACGAACGAGCAGTACTTC. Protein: CASIGQTNEQYF.

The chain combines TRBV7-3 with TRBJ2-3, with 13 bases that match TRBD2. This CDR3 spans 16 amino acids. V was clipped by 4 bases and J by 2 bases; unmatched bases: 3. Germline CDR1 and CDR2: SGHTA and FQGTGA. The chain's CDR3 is CASSWGLAGFTDTQYF. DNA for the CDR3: TGTGCCAGCAGCTGGGGACTAGCGGGGTTCACAGATACGCAGTATTTT.

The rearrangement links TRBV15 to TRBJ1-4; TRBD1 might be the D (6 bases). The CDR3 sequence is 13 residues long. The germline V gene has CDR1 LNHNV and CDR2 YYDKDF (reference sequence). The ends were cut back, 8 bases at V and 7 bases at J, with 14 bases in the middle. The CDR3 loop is CATGGGQSEKLFF. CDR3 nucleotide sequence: TGTGCCACCGGTGGAGGACAGAGTGAAAAACTGTTTTTT.

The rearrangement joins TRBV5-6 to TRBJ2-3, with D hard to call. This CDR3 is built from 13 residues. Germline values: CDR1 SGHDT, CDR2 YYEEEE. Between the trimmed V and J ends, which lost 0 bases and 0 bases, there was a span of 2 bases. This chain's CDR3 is CASSLVSTDTQYF. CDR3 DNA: TGTGCCAGCAGCTTGGTGAGCACAGATACGCAGTATTTT.

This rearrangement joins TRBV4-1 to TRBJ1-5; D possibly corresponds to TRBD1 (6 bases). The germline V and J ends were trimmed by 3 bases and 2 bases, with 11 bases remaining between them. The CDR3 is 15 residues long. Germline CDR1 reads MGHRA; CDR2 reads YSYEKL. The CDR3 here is CASSQGALGNQPQHF. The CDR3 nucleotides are TGCGCCAGCAGCCAGGGGGCGTTGGGCAATCAGCCCCAGCATTTT.

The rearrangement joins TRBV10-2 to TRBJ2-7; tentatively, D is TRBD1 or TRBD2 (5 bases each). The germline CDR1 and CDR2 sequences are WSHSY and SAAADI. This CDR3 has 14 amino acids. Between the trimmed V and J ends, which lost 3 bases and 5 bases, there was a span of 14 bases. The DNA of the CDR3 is TGCGCCAGCAGTGATTGGGGGAAAGGGAACGAGCAGTACTTC. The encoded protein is CASSDWGKGNEQYF.

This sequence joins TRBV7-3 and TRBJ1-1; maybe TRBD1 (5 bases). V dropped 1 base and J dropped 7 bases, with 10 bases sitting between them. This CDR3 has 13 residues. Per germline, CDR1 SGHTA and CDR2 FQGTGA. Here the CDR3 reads CASSLRGEDEAFF. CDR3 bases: TGTGCCAGCAGCTTAAGGGGGGAAGATGAAGCTTTCTTT.

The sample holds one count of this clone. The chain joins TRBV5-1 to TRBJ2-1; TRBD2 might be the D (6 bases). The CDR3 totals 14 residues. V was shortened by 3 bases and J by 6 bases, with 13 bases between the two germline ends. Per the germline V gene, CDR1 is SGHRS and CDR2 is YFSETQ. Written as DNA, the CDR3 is TGCGCCAGCAGCTCCCTAGGAGGGACCAATGAGCAGTTCTTC. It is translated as CASSSLGGTNEQFF.